Presented here are 21 T cell receptor beta chains from one specimen sequenced in a study of blood T cells in healthy people across ages. Combining a sample-barcoded 5' primer with a J-beta primer mix, a second PCR ran for 7 to 11 cycles. TCRdb analysed the 5' RACE reads with MiXCR anew, one entry per CDR3 protein. The sample has 1.5 million to 2 million distinct CDR3 sequences, more than 35% seen once. The sequencing sample was made of blood. These receptors all stem from a human donor in good health.

This chain links TRBV6-6 with TRBJ2-3; the D gene is possibly TRBD1 (6 bases). The CDR3 length is 15 residues. V was trimmed by 2 bases and J by 2 bases, leaving 11 bases between them. Germline lookup yields CDR1 MNHNY and CDR2 SVGAGI (reference sequence). CDR3 sequence: CASSYGWDITDTQYF. DNA of the CDR3: TGTGCCAGCAGTTACGGCTGGGACATCACAGATACGCAGTATTTT.

The chain uses TRBV5-1 and TRBJ2-5; the match to TRBD1 covers 12 bases. This CDR3 spans 14 amino acids. Germline V gene data show CDR1 as SGHRS and CDR2 as YFSETQ. J gave up 5 bases and V 4 bases, and 3 bases lay outside the gene matches. For the CDR3, the DNA is TGCGCCAGCAGCACGGGACAGGGGGCGGAGACCCAGTACTTC. This encodes CASSTGQGAETQYF.

Comment on this clonotype: A much larger clone differs by one base, so this may be a read error. The V call is TRBV5-1, the J call TRBJ2-7, with D unresolved. In germline, CDR1 is SGHRS, CDR2 YFSETQ. CDR3 size: 14 residues. V was shortened by 1 base and J by 1 base, with 9 bases between the two germline ends. The CDR3 sequence is CASSLSDGSYEQYF. The CDR3 coding sequence is TGCGCCAGCAGCTTGAGCGACGGATCCTACGAGCAGTACTTC. Combining the CDR3 with reference TRBV5-1 and TRBJ2-7 gives the whole variable domain KAGVTQTPRYLIKTRGQQVTLSCSPISGHRSVSWYQQTPGQGLQFLFEYFSETQRNKGNFPGRFSGRQFSNSRSEMNVSTLELGDSALYLCASSLSDGSYEQYFGPGTRLTVT.

This clonotype was counted between two and nine times. V gene TRBV2 combines with J gene TRBJ2-7; the match to TRBD1 covers 8 bases. J gave up 8 bases and V 6 bases, and 12 bases lay outside the gene matches. Germline V lookup: CDR1 SNHLY, CDR2 FYNNEI. This CDR3 has 14 amino acids. CDR3 nucleotides: TGTGCCAGCAGCGCCGAGACAGGGGCCTCTCAGCAGTACTTC. It yields the protein CASSAETGASQQYF.

At least ten counts were recorded for this clonotype. The chain has TRBV29-1 and TRBJ2-7; 11 nucleotides agree with TRBD1. Germline V lookup: CDR1 SQVTM, CDR2 ANQGSEA. V trimming: 6 bases; J trimming: 7 bases; junction bases outside the gene matches: 17. This CDR3 contains 16 residues. The CDR3 region has the DNA TGCAGCGTGCTCCATGACGGGACAGGGGGTAGGTGGGAGCAGTACTTC. Translation gives CSVLHDGTGGRWEQYF.

The CDR3 protein is CASSPAGGRSNQPQHF. The CDR3 region has the DNA TGTGCCAGCAGCCCCGCAGGGGGCCGGAGCAATCAGCCCCAGCATTTT. This sequence joins TRBV3-1 and TRBJ1-5, with 8 bases lining up with TRBD1. V was pared by 4 bases and J by 1 base, with 6 bases of the junction left unmatched. Germline assignment: CDR1 LGHDT and CDR2 YNNKEL (reference sequence). This CDR3 contains 16 residues.

The V gene is TRBV20-1, the J gene TRBJ1-4; D gene unclear. The germline V and J ends were trimmed by 1 base and 8 bases, with 8 bases remaining between them. The CDR3 covers 12 residues. The germline CDR1 and CDR2 sequences are DFQATT and SNEGSKA (reference sequence). CDR3 amino acids: CSARARLEKLFF. Here the CDR3 DNA reads TGCAGTGCTAGAGCACGGCTGGAAAAACTGTTTTTT.

This clonotype has a count of ten or more. The V call is TRBV4-3, the J call TRBJ1-5; the match to TRBD1 covers 7 bases. Germline V gene lookup returns CDR1 LGHNA and CDR2 YSLEER. J lost 7 bases, V lost 1 base, and 1 base had no gene match. The CDR3 contains 13 residues. CDR3 bases: TGCGCCAGCAGCCAAGGACAGGGACAGCCCCAGCATTTT. This sequence encodes CASSQGQGQPQHF.

This clonotype was found a few times. This chain connects TRBV7-3 to TRBJ2-3; a weak D match, TRBD2 (5 bases). The V gene lost 1 base and the J gene lost 0 bases, with 11 bases spanning the gap. Germline CDR1 and CDR2: SGHTA and FQGTGA. The CDR3 loop spans 16 amino acids. CDR3 nucleotides: TGTGCCAGCAGCTTAAACCCCGGGGTTAGCACAGATACGCAGTATTTT. It yields the protein CASSLNPGVSTDTQYF.

The chain employs TRBV3-1 and TRBJ2-5; weak D call: TRBD2 (5 bases). CDR3 length equals 13 residues. With 8 bases removed from V and 11 bases from J, the gap between germline ends came to 21 bases. CDR1 and CDR2 from the germline V gene are LGHDT and YNNKEL (reference sequence). CDR3 residues: CASGPWTSWEQYF. The CDR3 nucleotides read TGTGCCAGCGGTCCTTGGACCAGCTGGGAGCAGTACTTC.

This clonotype was counted between two and nine times. At one boundary the junction diverges from the germline segment, which might be a read error. The chain is built from TRBV7-2 and TRBJ1-5; D is ambiguous. The CDR3 covers 15 residues. Germline V gene data show CDR1 as SGHTA and CDR2 as FQGNSA. The CDR3 DNA follows: TGTGTCAGCAGCTTTAACGGACCCTCTAATCAGCCCCAGCATTTT. It translates to CVSSFNGPSNQPQHF.

V usage is TRBV6-2 or TRBV6-3 and J usage is TRBJ2-1; TRBD1 agrees at 11 bases. The CDR3 has 15 amino acids. Germline CDR1 and CDR2: MNHEY and SVGEGT. The J segment lost 10 bases and the V segment lost 5 bases, leaving 10 bases of the junction unmatched. The CDR3 bases are TGTGCCAGCAGTGGTTACGGGACAGGGGGAACCGAGCAGTTCTTC. Encoded protein: CASSGYGTGGTEQFF.

The chain recombines TRBV20-1 with TRBJ2-7; 7 nucleotides line up with TRBD2. V shed 8 bases and J 7 bases; nucleotides not matched to a gene: 17. From germline, CDR1 is DFQATT and CDR2 SNEGSKA (reference sequence). The CDR3 runs 14 residues. This chain's CDR3 is CSTDSGKGTREQYF. In DNA form, the CDR3 reads TGCAGTACAGACAGCGGGAAAGGTACGAGGGAGCAGTACTTC.

The V and J genes are TRBV4-3 and TRBJ1-1; D is unclear. Germline V gene data show CDR1 as LGHNA and CDR2 as YSLEER. V was pared by 0 bases and J by 1 base, with 12 bases between. This CDR3 is 16 amino acids long. CDR3 protein: CASSQDWSRQNTEAFF. The CDR3 region has the DNA TGCGCCAGCAGCCAAGATTGGAGCCGTCAGAACACTGAAGCTTTCTTT.

This clonotype appeared a few times. The chain links TRBV27 to TRBJ2-4, with D hard to call. Germline-derived CDR1 and CDR2 are MNHEY and SMNVEV (reference sequence). Trimming shortened V by 5 bases and J by 0 bases, and 8 bases separated the two germline ends. The CDR3 totals 14 residues. The CDR3 DNA reads as TGTGCCAGCAGTACCCCATTAGCCAAAAACATTCAGTACTTC. Translating gives CASSTPLAKNIQYF.

The chain is built from TRBV6-2 or TRBV6-3 and TRBJ1-5, with 10 bases aligning to TRBD1. The CDR3 spans 15 residues. CDR1 and CDR2 (germline): MNHEY, SVGEGT. Trimming took 5 bases from V and 6 from J; bases not matched to a gene: 7. Written as DNA, the CDR3 is TGTGCCAGCAGTCCCCGGGACAGGGGTCGTCAGCCCCAGCATTTT. Residues: CASSPRDRGRQPQHF.

The chain carries TRBV20-1 and TRBJ2-7, with unresolved D. Per germline, CDR1 DFQATT and CDR2 SNEGSKA (reference sequence). CDR3 size: 11 residues. V lost 2 bases and J 3 bases, leaving 5 bases between the germline ends. The CDR3 loop is CSARYYYEQYF. CDR3 nucleotide sequence: TGCAGTGCTAGATACTACTACGAGCAGTACTTC.

This chain links TRBV20-1 with TRBJ2-1; 8 bases line up with TRBD2. The CDR3 length is 16 residues. Germline CDR1 and CDR2: DFQATT and SNEGSKA (reference sequence). V lost 0 bases, J lost 8 bases, and 12 bases stayed unmatched. This CDR3 is CSAREYLAGGKDEQFF. The CDR3 nucleotides are TGCAGTGCTAGAGAGTATTTGGCGGGGGGTAAGGATGAGCAGTTCTTC.

The chain employs TRBV2 and TRBJ1-2; 8 bases agree with TRBD1. V lost 7 bases to trimming and J lost 3 bases; unmatched junction nucleotides: 7. Germline values: CDR1 SNHLY, CDR2 FYNNEI. This CDR3 is built from 14 residues. CDR3 in amino acids: CASMRDRGHYGYTF. The CDR3 nucleotides are TGTGCCAGCATGAGAGACAGGGGACACTATGGCTACACCTTC.

This chain uses TRBV27 with TRBJ1-5; D is unresolved. The CDR3 sequence is 15 residues long. In germline, CDR1 is MNHEY, CDR2 SMNVEV (reference sequence). Trimming cost V 4 bases and J 7 bases, with 17 bases left between them. CDR3 in amino acids: CASSSGSLYSQPQHF. As DNA, the CDR3 is TGTGCCAGCAGTTCCGGGTCACTCTACTCCCAGCCCCAGCATTTT.

This clonotype was detected once. The chain combines TRBV2 with TRBJ2-2; the match to TRBD1 covers 8 bases. Germline V gene data show CDR1 as SNHLY and CDR2 as FYNNEI. This CDR3 comprises 13 residues. The trim removed 6 bases at V and 9 bases at J, leaving 6 bases unmatched. The DNA of the CDR3 is TGTGCCAGCAGAGCCGACAGGGGCCGGGAGCTGTTTTTT. This sequence encodes CASRADRGRELFF.